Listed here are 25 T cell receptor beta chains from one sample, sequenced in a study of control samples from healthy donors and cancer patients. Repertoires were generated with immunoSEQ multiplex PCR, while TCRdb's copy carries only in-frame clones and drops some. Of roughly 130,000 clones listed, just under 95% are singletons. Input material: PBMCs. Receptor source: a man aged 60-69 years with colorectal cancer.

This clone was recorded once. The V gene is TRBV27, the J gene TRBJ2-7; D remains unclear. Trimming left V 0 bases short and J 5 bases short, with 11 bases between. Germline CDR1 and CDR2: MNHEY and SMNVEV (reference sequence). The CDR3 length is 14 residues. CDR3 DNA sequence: TGTGCCAGCAGTTTATCTCGAGTTAGCCACGAGCAGTACTTC. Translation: CASSLSRVSHEQYF.

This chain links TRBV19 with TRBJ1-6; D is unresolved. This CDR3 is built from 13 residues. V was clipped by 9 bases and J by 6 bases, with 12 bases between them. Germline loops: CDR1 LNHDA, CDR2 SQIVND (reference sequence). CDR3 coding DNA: TGTGCCAGCGCAGCGCCGGGTAATTCACCCCTCCACTTT. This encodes CASAAPGNSPLHF.

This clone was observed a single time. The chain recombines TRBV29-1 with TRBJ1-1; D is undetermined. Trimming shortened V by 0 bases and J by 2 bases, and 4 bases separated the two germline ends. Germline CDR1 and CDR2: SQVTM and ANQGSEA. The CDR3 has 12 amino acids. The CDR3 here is CSVEEGNTEAFF. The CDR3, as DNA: TGCAGCGTTGAAGAAGGAAACACTGAAGCTTTCTTT.

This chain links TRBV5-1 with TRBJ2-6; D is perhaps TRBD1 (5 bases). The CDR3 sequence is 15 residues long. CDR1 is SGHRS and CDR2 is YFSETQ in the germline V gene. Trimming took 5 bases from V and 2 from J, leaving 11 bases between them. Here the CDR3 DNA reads TGCGCCAGCAGGCCAGGGAACCCTGGGGCCAACGTCCTGACTTTC. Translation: CASRPGNPGANVLTF.

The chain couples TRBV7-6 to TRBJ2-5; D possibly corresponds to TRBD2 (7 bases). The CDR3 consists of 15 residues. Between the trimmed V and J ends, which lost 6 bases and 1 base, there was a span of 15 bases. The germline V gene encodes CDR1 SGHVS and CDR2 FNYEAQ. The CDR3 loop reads CASSSPRGGQETQYF. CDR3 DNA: TGTGCCAGCAGTTCCCCAAGGGGGGGCCAAGAGACCCAGTACTTC.

The CDR3 sequence is CAISRGEGTGELFF. The CDR3 nucleotides read TGTGCCATCAGTCGGGGGGAGGGTACCGGGGAGCTGTTTTTT. The chain carries TRBV10-3 and TRBJ2-2, with 7 bases aligning to TRBD2. The germline V gene has CDR1 ENHRY and CDR2 SYGVKD. V lost 5 bases, J lost 5 bases, and 5 bases stayed unmatched. This CDR3 has 14 residues.

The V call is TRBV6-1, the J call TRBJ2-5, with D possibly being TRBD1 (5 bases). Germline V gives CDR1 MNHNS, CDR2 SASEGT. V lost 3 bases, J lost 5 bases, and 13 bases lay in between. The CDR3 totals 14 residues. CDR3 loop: CASSEAGKVETQYF. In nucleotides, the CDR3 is TGTGCCAGCAGTGAGGCAGGGAAGGTGGAGACCCAGTACTTC.

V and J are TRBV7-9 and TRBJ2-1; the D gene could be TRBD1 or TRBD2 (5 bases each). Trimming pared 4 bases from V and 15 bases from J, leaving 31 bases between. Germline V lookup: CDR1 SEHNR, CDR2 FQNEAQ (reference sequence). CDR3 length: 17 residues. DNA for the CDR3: TGTGCCAGCAGCTCGTCCCTCCTCACGGGGCCCCTTAGGGGATGGTTCTTC. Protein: CASSSSLLTGPLRGWFF.

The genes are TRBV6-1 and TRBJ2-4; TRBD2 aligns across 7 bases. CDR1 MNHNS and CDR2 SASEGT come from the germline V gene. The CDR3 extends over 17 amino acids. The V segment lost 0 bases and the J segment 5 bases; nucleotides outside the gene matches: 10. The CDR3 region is CASSEASGGGRENIQYF. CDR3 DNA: TGTGCCAGCAGTGAAGCTAGTGGGGGGGGGAGAGAAAACATTCAGTACTTC.

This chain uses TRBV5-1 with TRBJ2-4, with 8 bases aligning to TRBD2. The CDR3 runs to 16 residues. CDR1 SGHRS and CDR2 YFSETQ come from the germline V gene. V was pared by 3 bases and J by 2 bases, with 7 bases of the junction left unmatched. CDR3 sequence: CASSWGRGGTKNIQYF. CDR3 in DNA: TGCGCCAGCAGCTGGGGCCGGGGGGGTACCAAAAACATTCAGTACTTC.

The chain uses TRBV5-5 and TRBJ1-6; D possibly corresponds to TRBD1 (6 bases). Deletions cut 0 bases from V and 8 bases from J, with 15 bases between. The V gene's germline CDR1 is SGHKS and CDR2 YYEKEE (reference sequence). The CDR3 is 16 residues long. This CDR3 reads CASSLASSRGDSPLHF. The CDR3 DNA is TGTGCCAGCAGCTTGGCCAGTAGCAGGGGAGATTCACCCCTCCACTTT.

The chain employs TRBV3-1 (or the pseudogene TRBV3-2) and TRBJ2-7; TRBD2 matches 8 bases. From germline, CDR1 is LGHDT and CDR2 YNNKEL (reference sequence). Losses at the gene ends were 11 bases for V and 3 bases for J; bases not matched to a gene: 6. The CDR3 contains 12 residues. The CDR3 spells CACGGGNYEQYF. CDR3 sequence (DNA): TGTGCCTGCGGCGGGGGGAACTACGAGCAGTACTTC.

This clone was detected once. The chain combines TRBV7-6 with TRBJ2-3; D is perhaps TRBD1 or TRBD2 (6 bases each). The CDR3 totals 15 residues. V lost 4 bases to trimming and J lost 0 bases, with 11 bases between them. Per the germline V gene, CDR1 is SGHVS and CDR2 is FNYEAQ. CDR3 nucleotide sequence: TGTGCCAGCAGCTGGGGGCGGGGAAGCACAGATACGCAGTATTTT. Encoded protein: CASSWGRGSTDTQYF.

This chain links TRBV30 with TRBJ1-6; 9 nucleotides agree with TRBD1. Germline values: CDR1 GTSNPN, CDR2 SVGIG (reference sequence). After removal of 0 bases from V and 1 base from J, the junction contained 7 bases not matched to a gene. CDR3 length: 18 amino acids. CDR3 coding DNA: TGTGCCTGGAGTGTACGACTGGGACAGGGATCCTATAATTCACCCCTCCACTTT. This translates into CAWSVRLGQGSYNSPLHF.

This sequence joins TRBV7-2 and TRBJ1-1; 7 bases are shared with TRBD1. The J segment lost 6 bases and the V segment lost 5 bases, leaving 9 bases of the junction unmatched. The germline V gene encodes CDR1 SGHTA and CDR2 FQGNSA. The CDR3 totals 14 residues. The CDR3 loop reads CASSRQGERAEAFF. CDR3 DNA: TGTGCCAGCAGCCGCCAGGGGGAGAGGGCTGAAGCTTTCTTT.

CDR3 bases: TGTGCCAGCAAAACGAGCTCCTACGAGCAGTACTTC. This codes for CASKTSSYEQYF. The chain employs TRBV6-5 and TRBJ2-7, with unresolved D. The CDR3 covers 12 residues. Trimming removed 7 bases at V and 0 bases at J, with 7 bases between. Per the germline V gene, CDR1 is MNHEY and CDR2 is SVGAGI.

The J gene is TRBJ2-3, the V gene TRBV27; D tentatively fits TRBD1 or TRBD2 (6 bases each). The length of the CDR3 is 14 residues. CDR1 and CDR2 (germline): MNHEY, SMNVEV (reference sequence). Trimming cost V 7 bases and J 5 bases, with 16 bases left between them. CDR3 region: CASNPGGFGDTQYF. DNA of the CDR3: TGTGCCAGCAACCCCGGGGGCTTTGGAGATACGCAGTATTTT.

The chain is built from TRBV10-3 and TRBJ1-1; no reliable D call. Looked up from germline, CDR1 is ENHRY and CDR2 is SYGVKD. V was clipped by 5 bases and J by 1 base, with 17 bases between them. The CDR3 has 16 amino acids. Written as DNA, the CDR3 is TGTGCCATCAGTTCGAGTCTGACGGGTGCGAACACTGAAGCTTTCTTT. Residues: CAISSSLTGANTEAFF.

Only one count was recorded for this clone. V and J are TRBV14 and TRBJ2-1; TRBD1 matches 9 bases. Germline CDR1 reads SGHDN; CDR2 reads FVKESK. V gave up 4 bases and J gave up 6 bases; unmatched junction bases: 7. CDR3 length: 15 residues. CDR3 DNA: TGTGCCAGCAGCCTAAACAGGGGGCAGGGCAATGAGCAGTTCTTC. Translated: CASSLNRGQGNEQFF.

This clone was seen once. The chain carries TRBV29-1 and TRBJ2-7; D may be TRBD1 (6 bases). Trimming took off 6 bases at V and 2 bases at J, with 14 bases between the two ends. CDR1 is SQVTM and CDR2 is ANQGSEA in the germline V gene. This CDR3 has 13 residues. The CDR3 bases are TGCAGCGTCCCCGGGACATTCACCTACGAGCAGTACTTC. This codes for CSVPGTFTYEQYF.

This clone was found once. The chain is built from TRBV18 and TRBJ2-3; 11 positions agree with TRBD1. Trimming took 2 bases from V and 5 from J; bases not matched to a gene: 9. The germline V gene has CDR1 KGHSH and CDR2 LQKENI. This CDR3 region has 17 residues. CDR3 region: CASSPYRDRGAGDTQYF. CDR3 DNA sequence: TGTGCCAGCTCACCATACCGGGACAGGGGGGCCGGAGATACGCAGTATTTT.

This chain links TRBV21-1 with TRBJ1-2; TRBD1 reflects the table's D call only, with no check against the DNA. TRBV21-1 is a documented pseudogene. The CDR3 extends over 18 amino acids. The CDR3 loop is CASSLNWTGRLPNYGYTF. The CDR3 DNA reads TGTGCCAGCAGCTTAAATTGGACAGGGAGACTTCCCAACTATGGCTACACCTTC.

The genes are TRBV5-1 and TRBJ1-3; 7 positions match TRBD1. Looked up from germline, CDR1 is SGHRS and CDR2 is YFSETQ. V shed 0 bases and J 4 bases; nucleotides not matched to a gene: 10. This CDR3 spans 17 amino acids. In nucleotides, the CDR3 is TGCGCCAGCAGCTTGGGACCTCAGGGGGTTGCAGGAAACACCATATATTTT. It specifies CASSLGPQGVAGNTIYF.

The CDR3 DNA follows: TGCGCCAGCACCCCCTGGGGAAGCGGGGAAGATACGCAGTATTTT. Translated: CASTPWGSGEDTQYF. V gene TRBV5-1 combines with J gene TRBJ2-3; 7 bases agree with TRBD2. After removal of 6 bases from V and 5 bases from J, the junction contained 12 bases not matched to a gene. The CDR3 has 15 residues. Germline lookup yields CDR1 SGHRS and CDR2 YFSETQ.

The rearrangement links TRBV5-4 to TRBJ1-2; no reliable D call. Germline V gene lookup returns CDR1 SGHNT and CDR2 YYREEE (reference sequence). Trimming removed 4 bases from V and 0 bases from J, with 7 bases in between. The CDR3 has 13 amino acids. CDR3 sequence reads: CASSLDSNYGYTF. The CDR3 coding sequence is TGTGCCAGCAGCCTCGACTCTAACTATGGCTACACCTTC.